This paragraph covers one TCR beta chain sequence. This clone was detected only a few times. It lacks a known antigen. Per-nucleotide qualities are absent, and no much larger clonotype sits a single base away. The germline V gene (reference sequence) gives CDR1 as LNHNV and CDR2 as YYDKDF. Reading from cysteine to phenylalanine, the CDR3 counts 16 amino acids. Here the CDR3 DNA is all that survives: 48 bases in frame from base 1. Compared with germline, V lacks 5 bases and J lacks 5 bases; bases without a gene match: 7. At one collaborating source in Seattle, patients were enrolled during active infection and were followed longitudinally through the course of disease. The collaborating institutions used their own protocols to collect whole blood in K2EDTA tubes. For TCRbeta analysis, collaborator samples were shipped as frozen whole blood, as isolated PBMCs, or as DNA extracted from either sample type.

TCRbeta CDR3 regions were amplified from genomic DNA by means of the immunoSEQ Assay, a bias-controlled multiplex PCR. Per the original workflow: Within the assay, amplification of reference gene primers was used to estimate how many nucleated cells each sample contained. To quantify the absolute abundance of each unique TCRbeta CDR3 rearrangement, sequence reads were collapsed and filtered. For each sample, productive Simpson clonality was calculated as the square root of Simpson's diversity index across productive rearrangements. Drawn from immuneACCESS, this table holds only the in-frame rearrangements with V and J called that TCRdb kept. Clones are partly lost; checked studies trace under half to an unresolved V gene and leave the rest unexplained. V and J calls and clone size follow that table, whereas D and trimming were derived from the DNA. The sample records about 360,000 clones, 65% to 90% of which are singletons. The top ten clones comprise less than 9% of the sample.

This entry comes from a study of blood T cell repertoires in COVID-19 (TCRdb year 2020). About the study as a whole: Samples covering the acute and convalescent phases of COVID-19 were provided by collaborators in the United States, Italy and Spain. The prospective study material was composed of cDNA or gDNA derived from T cells, B-cell-depleted T cells, or PBMCs. Deeply sampled blood TCRbeta repertoires from subjects exposed to, actively infected with, or recovered from COVID-19 were included in the dataset. The repertoires were released in a freely available public database intended as a resource for research on the immune response to SARS-CoV-2. The samples were drawn from two sources: the first 160 participants of the ongoing ImmuneRACE study, and 950 to 1,500 subjects contributed by 6 global collaborators. The sample metadata nearly always contained a de-identified subject ID, COVID-19 status, age in years and sex. Where HLA class I and class II types were available, the types were taken from metadata supplied by the sample provider, not from assay-based typing. Paper-wide results and their limitations: The amount of clinical and demographic metadata varied by source and participant and was provided uncurated.

The source material was peripheral blood. This receptor was taken from a woman aged 55-69 years with COVID-19, enrolled during active disease. The chain employs TRBV15 and TRBJ2-1; TRBD2 fits 12 bases in the junction. The CDR3 is CATSGASGGANNEQFF. The nucleotide sequence is TGTGCCACCAGCGGGGCTAGCGGGGGGGCTAACAATGAGCAGTTCTTC.